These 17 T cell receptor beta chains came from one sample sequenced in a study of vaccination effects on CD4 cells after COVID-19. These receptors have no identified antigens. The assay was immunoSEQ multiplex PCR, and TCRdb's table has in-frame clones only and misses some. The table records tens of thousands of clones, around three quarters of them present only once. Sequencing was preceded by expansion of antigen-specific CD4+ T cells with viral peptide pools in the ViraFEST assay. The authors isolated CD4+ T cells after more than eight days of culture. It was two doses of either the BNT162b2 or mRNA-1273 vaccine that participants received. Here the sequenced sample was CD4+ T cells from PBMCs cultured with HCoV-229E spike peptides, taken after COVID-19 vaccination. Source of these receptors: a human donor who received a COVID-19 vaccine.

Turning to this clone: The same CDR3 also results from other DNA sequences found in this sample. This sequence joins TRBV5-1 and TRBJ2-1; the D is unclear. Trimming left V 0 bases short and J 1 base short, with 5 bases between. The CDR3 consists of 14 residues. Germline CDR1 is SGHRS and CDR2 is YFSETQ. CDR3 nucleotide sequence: TGCGCCAGCAGCTTGGAAGCGTCCTACAATGAGCAGTTCTTC. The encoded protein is CASSLEASYNEQFF.

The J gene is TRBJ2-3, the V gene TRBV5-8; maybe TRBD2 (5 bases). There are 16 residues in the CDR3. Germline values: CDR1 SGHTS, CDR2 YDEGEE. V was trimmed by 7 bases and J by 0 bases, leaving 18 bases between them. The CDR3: CASPQPPGLSTDTQYF. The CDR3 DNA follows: TGTGCCAGCCCGCAGCCCCCCGGACTGAGCACAGATACGCAGTATTTT. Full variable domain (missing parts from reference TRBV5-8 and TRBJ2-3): EAGVTQSPTHLIKTRGQQATLRCSPISGHTSVYWYQQALGLGLQFLLWYDEGEERNRGNFPPRFSGRQFPNYSSELNVNALELEDSALYLCASPQPPGLSTDTQYFGPGTRLTVL.

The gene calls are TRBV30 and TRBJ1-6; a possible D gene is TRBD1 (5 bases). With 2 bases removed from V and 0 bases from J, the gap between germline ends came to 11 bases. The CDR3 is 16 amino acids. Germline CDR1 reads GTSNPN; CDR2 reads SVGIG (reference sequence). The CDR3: CAWSWGESSYNSPLHF. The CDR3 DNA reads TGTGCCTGGAGTTGGGGCGAGAGCTCCTATAATTCACCCCTCCACTTT. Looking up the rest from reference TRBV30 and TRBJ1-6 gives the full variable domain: SQTIHQWPATLVQPVGSPLSLECTVEGTSNPNLYWYRQAAGRGLQLLFYSVGIGQISSEVPQNLSASRPQDRQFILSSKKLLLSDSGFYLCAWSWGESSYNSPLHFGNGTRLTVT.

The CDR3 spells CASSLSGVRQTQYF. In DNA form, the CDR3 reads TGTGCCAGCAGTCTGTCGGGGGTCCGCCAGACCCAGTACTTC. This chain joins TRBV2 and TRBJ2-5, with TRBD2 as a possible D gene (6 bases). This CDR3 comprises 14 residues. CDR1 and CDR2 from the germline V gene are SNHLY and FYNNEI. With 5 bases removed from V and 6 bases from J, the gap between germline ends came to 16 bases.

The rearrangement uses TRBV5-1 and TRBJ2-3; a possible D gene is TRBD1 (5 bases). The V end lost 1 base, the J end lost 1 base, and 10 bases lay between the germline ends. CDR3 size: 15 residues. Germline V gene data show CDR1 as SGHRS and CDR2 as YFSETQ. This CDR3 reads CASSLQDTRTDTQYF. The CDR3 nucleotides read TGCGCCAGCAGCTTGCAGGACACGCGCACAGATACGCAGTATTTT.

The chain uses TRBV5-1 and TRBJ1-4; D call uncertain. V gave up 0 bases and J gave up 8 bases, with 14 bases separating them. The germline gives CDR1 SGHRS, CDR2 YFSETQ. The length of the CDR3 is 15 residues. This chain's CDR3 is CASSLEGRREEKLFF. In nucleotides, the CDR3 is TGCGCCAGCAGCTTGGAAGGGAGAAGAGAGGAAAAACTGTTTTTT. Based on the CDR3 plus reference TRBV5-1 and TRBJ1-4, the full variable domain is KAGVTQTPRYLIKTRGQQVTLSCSPISGHRSVSWYQQTPGQGLQFLFEYFSETQRNKGNFPGRFSGRQFSNSRSEMNVSTLELGDSALYLCASSLEGRREEKLFFGSGTQLSVL.

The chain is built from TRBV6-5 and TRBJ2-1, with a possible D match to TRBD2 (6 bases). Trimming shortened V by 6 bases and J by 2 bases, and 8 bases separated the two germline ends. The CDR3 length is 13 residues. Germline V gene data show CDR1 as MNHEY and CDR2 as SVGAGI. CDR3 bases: TGTGCCAGCAGAGTAGCGGCCTACAATGAGCAGTTCTTC. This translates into CASRVAAYNEQFF.

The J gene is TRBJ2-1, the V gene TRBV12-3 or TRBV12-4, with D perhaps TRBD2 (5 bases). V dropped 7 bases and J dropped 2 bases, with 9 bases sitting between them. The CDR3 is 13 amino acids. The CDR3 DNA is TGTGCCAGCAATAGCGAGCCCTACAATGAGCAGTTCTTC. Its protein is CASNSEPYNEQFF.

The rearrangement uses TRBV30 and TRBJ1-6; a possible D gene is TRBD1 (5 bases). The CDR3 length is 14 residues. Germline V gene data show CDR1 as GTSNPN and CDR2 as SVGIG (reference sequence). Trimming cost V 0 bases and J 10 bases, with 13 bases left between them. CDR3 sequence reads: CAWSVGGESSPLHF. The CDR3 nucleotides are TGTGCCTGGAGTGTGGGGGGGGAAAGCTCACCCCTCCACTTT.

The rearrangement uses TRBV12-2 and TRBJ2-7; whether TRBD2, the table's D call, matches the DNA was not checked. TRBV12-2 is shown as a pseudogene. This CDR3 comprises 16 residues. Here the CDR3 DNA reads TGTGCAAGTCGCTCCACCGACGGACTAGCGGACTACGAGCAGTACGTC. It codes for CASRSTDGLADYEQYV.

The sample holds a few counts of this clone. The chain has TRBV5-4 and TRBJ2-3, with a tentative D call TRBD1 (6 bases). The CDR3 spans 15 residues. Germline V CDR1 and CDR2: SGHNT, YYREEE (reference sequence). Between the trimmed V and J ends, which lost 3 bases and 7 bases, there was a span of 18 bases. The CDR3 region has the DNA TGTGCCAGCAGCTCTGGGGGCGGTGGATGGAATACGCAGTATTTT. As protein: CASSSGGGGWNTQYF.

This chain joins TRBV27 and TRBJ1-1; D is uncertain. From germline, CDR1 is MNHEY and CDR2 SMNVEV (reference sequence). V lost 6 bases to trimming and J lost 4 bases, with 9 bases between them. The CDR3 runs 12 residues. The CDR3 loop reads CASRSRGTEAFF. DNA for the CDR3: TGTGCCAGCAGAAGTCGGGGCACTGAAGCTTTCTTT.

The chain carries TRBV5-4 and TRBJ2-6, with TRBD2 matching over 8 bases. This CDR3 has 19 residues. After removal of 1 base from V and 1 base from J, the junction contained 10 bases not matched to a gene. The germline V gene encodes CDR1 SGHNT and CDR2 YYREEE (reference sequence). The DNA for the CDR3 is TGTGCCAGCAGCTTGATTGGCGGGGGGCCTTTTTCTGGGGCCAACGTCCTGACTTTC. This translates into CASSLIGGGPFSGANVLTF.

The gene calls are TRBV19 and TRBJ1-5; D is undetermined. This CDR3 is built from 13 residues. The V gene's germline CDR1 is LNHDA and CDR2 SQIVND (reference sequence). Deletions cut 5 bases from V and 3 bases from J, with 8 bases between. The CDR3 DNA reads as TGTGCCAGTAGTTTACCGGACAATCAGCCCCAGCATTTT. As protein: CASSLPDNQPQHF.

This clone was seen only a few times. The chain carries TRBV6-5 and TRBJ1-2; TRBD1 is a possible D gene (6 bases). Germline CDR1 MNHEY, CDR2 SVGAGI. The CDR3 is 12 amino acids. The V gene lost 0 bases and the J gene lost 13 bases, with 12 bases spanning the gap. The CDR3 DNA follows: TGTGCCAGCAGTTACTCGACAGGCCAACCCACCTTC. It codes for CASSYSTGQPTF.

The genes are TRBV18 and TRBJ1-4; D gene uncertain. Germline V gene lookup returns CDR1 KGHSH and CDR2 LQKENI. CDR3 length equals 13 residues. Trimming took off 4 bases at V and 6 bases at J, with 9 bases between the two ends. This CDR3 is CASSRAPDEKLFF. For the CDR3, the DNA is TGTGCCAGCTCACGGGCCCCCGATGAAAAACTGTTTTTT.

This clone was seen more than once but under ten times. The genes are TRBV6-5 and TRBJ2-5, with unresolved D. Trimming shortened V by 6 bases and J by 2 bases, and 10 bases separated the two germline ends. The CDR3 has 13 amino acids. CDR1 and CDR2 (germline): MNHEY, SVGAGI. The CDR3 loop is CASRQLGQETQYF. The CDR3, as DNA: TGTGCCAGCAGGCAACTGGGACAAGAGACCCAGTACTTC.